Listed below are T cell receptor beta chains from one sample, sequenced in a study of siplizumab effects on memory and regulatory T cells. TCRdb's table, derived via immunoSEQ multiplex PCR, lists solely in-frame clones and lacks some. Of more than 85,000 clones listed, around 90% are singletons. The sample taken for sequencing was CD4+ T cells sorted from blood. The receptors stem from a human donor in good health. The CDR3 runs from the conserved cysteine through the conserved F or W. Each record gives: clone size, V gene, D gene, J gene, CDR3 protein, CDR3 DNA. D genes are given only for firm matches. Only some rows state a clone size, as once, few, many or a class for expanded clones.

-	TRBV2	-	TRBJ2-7	CASSEAGGLYEQYF	TGTGCCAGCAGTGAAGCTGGGGGGTTATACGAGCAGTACTTC
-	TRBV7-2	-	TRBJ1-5	CAVVRDSNQPQHF	TGTGCCGTAGTCAGGGATAGCAATCAGCCCCAGCATTTT
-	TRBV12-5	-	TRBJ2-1	CASGLVRGSGSYNEQFF	TGTGCTAGTGGTTTGGTACGGGGTAGCGGCTCCTACAATGAGCAGTTCTTC
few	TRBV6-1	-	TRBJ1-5	CASSELALNQPQHF	TGTGCCAGCAGTGAATTGGCGCTCAATCAGCCCCAGCATTTT
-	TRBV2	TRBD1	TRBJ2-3	CASSRQGITDTQYF	TGTGCCAGCAGCCGACAGGGGATTACAGATACGCAGTATTTT
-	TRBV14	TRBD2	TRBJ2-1	CASSQRTSVYNEQFF	TGTGCCAGCAGCCAAAGGACTAGCGTCTACAATGAGCAGTTCTTC
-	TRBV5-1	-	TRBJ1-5	CASSLGGEHQPQHF	TGCGCCAGCAGCCTGGGAGGTGAGCATCAGCCCCAGCATTTT
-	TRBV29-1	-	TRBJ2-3	CSVESDTGPTDTQYF	TGCAGCGTTGAATCGGACACGGGACCCACAGATACGCAGTATTTT
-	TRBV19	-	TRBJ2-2	CASALETNTGELFF	TGTGCCAGCGCCCTAGAAACGAACACCGGGGAGCTGTTTTTT
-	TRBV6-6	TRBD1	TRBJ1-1	CASTRDRAAEAFF	TGTGCCAGCACCCGGGACAGGGCGGCTGAAGCTTTCTTT
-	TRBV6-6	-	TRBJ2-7	CASSPGGESYYEQYF	TGTGCCAGCAGCCCAGGGGGGGAATCCTACTACGAGCAGTACTTC
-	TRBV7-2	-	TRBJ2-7	CASRGHDYEQYF	TGTGCCAGCCGAGGACACGACTACGAGCAGTACTTC
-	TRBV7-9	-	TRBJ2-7	CASSSQGGGGQYF	TGTGCCAGCAGCTCACAGGGTGGAGGCGGGCAGTACTTC
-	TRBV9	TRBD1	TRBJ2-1	CASSLTGTGYNEQFF	TGTGCCAGCAGCCTGACCGGGACAGGGTACAATGAGCAGTTCTTC
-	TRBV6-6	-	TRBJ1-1	CASSHRDWDTEAFF	TGTGCCAGCAGTCACAGGGATTGGGACACTGAAGCTTTCTTT
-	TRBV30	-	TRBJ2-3	CAWSSRPASTDTQYF	TGTGCCTGGAGTAGTCGTCCCGCTAGCACAGATACGCAGTATTTT
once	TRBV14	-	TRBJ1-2	CASSQGGYGYTF	TGTGCCAGCAGCCAAGGAGGCTATGGCTACACCTTC
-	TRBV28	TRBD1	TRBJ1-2	CASRFGRTGAGGYTF	TGTGCCAGCCGTTTCGGGAGGACAGGGGCAGGTGGCTACACCTTC
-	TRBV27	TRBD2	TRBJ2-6	CASEGTSGTGANVLTF	TGTGCCAGCGAAGGGACTAGCGGGACCGGGGCCAACGTCCTGACTTTC
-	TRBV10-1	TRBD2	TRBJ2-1	CASSAELAGAEQFF	TGCGCCAGCAGTGCTGAACTAGCGGGAGCTGAGCAGTTCTTC
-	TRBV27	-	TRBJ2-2	CASRRDRDTGELFF	TGTGCCAGCAGAAGGGACCGGGACACCGGGGAGCTGTTTTTT
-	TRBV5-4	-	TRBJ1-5	CASSLQGNQPQHF	TGTGCCAGCAGCTTACAAGGGAATCAGCCCCAGCATTTT
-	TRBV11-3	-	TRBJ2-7	CASSRHYEQYF	TGTGCCAGCAGCCGACACTACGAGCAGTACTTC
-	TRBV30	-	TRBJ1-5	CASSLGGGQPQHF	TGTGCCTCCTCCTTGGGGGGTGGGCAGCCCCAGCATTTT
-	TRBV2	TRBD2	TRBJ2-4	CASSEGSGTAKNIQYF	TGTGCCAGCAGTGAAGGAAGCGGGACTGCCAAAAACATTCAGTACTTC
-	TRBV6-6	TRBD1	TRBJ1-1	CASSMGQGTEAFF	TGTGCCAGCAGCATGGGACAGGGCACTGAAGCTTTCTTT
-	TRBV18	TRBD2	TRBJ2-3	CASSPRGGLAGAADTQYF	TGTGCCAGCTCACCACGGGGGGGACTAGCGGGAGCGGCAGATACGCAGTATTTT
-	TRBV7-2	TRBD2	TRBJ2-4	CASSGGGTIAKNIQYF	TGTGCCAGCAGCGGGGGGGGTACGATAGCCAAAAACATTCAGTACTTC
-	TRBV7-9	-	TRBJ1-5	CASSLERAGYSNQPQHF	TGTGCCAGCAGCTTAGAAAGGGCGGGATATAGCAATCAGCCCCAGCATTTT
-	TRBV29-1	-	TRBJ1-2	CSVEGTPNYGYTF	TGCAGCGTTGAAGGGACACCGAACTATGGCTACACCTTC
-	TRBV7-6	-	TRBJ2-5	CASSQSWGPETQYF	TGTGCCAGCAGCCAATCCTGGGGGCCTGAGACCCAGTACTTC
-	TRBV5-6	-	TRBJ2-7	CASSLAGSGAEQYF	TGTGCCAGCAGCTTGGCCGGGTCGGGAGCCGAGCAGTACTTC
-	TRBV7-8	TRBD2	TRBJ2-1	CASSFGLAGVYEQFF	TGTGCCAGCAGCTTTGGACTAGCGGGAGTATATGAGCAGTTCTTC
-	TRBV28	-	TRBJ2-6	CASRGSISGANVLTF	TGTGCCAGCCGCGGCTCCATCTCTGGGGCCAACGTCCTGACTTTC
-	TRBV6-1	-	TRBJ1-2	CASRENSRHYGYTF	TGTGCCAGCAGGGAGAACAGCCGCCACTATGGCTACACCTTC
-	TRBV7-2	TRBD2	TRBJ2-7	CASSEGLAGTVDEQYF	TGTGCCAGCAGCGAGGGACTAGCGGGGACGGTCGACGAGCAGTACTTC
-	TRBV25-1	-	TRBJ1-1	CASSPGDRNTEAFF	TGTGCCAGCAGCCCCGGCGACAGGAACACTGAAGCTTTCTTT
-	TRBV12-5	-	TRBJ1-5	CASGFGGANQPQHF	TGTGCTAGTGGTTTCGGGGGCGCGAATCAGCCCCAGCATTTT
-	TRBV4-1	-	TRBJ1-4	CASSWGHSTNEKLFF	TGCGCCAGCAGCTGGGGACATTCAACTAATGAAAAACTGTTTTTT
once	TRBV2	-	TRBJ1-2	CASRDVGPGYTF	TGTGCCAGCAGGGACGTGGGGCCTGGCTACACCTTC
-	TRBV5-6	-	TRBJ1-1	CASTFRGVTEAFF	TGTGCCAGCACCTTTCGGGGGGTTACTGAAGCTTTCTTT
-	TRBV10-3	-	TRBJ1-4	CAISGQGNEKLFF	TGTGCCATCAGTGGGCAGGGAAATGAAAAACTGTTTTTT
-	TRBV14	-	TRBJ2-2	CASSPNRGSRLGELFF	TGTGCCAGCAGCCCTAATCGGGGGAGTCGCCTGGGGGAGCTGTTTTTT
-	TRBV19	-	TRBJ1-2	CASSRGKYSYGYTF	TGTGCCAGTAGTCGGGGAAAATACTCTTATGGCTACACCTTC
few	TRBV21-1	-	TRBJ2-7	CASSKAQICGGSYEQYF	TGTGCCAGCAGCAAAGCCCAAATCTGCGGGGGTTCCTACGAGCAGTACTTC
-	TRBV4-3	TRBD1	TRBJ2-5	CASSQGQGAWETQYF	TGCGCCAGCAGCCAAGGCCAGGGGGCCTGGGAGACCCAGTACTTC
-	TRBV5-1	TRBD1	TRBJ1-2	CASSTAQRQGANGYGYTF	TGCGCCAGCAGCACTGCCCAGAGACAGGGGGCGAACGGCTATGGCTACACCTTC
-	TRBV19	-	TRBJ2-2	CASSITTVTGELFF	TGTGCCAGTAGTATAACGACGGTCACCGGGGAGCTGTTTTTT
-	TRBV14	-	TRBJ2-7	CASSRGPSYEQYF	TGTGCCAGCAGCCGGGGTCCCTCCTACGAGCAGTACTTC
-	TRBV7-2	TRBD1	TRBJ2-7	CASSLRGLREQYF	TGTGCCAGCAGCTTGAGGGGGCTTAGGGAGCAGTACTTC
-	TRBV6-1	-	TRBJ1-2	CASSEVDRYYGYTF	TGTGCCAGCAGTGAAGTAGACCGATACTATGGCTACACCTTC
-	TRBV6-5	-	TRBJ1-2	CASSYREGYGYTF	TGTGCCAGCAGTTACCGGGAGGGCTATGGCTACACCTTC
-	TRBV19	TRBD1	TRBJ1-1	CASNHLRDRGATEAFF	TGTGCCAGCAACCATTTGCGGGACAGGGGAGCCACTGAAGCTTTCTTT
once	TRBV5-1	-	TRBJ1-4	CASSPRPNMKEKLFF	TGCGCCAGCAGCCCAAGACCAAATATGAAGGAAAAACTGTTTTTT
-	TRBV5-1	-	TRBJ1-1	CASSLSGGTTEAFF	TGCGCCAGCAGCTTGTCGGGGGGCACGACTGAAGCTTTCTTT
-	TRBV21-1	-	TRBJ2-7	CASSKEEDTRAGPTLYEQYF	TGTGCCAGCAGCAAAGAGGAGGATACCCGCGCGGGGCCGACTCTCTACGAGCAGTACTTC
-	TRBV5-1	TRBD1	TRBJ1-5	CASRSGTGGYSEPQHF	TGCGCCAGCCGCTCAGGGACAGGGGGATATTCGGAACCCCAGCATTTT
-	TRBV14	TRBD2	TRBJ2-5	CASSWGLAGETQYF	TGTGCCAGCAGCTGGGGGCTAGCGGGAGAGACCCAGTACTTC
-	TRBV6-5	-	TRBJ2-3	CASSYRDYLDTQYF	TGTGCCAGCAGTTACCGAGACTATCTGGATACGCAGTATTTT
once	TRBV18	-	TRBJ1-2	CASSPVGFGYTF	TGTGCCAGCTCACCAGTTGGGTTTGGCTACACCTTC